Listed below are T cell receptor beta chains from one sample, sequenced in a study of blood T cell repertoires in COVID-19. Clones were sequenced by immunoSEQ multiplex PCR, and TCRdb holds only the in-frame ones, with some missing. Of a few hundred thousand clones listed, approximately 89% are singletons. The source material was peripheral blood. These receptors originate from a man in his forties who had recovered from COVID-19. The CDR3 runs from the conserved cysteine through the conserved F or W. The D gene is left open where the match is weak. Size is stated for part of the rows, as once, few or many counts, or as a class when the clone is expanded.

D	V	size	J	DNA	CDR3
TRBD1	TRBV19	few	TRBJ1-5	TGTGCCAGTAGTATGACAGGGTTTCGTAGCAATCAGCCCCAGCATTTT	CASSMTGFRSNQPQHF
-	TRBV30	-	TRBJ1-2	TGTGCCTGGAGTGTAATCCGGAACTATGGCTACACCTTC	CAWSVIRNYGYTF
-	TRBV27	-	TRBJ1-5	TGTGCCAGCAGCCCCCGGGGAAATCAGCCCCAGCATTTT	CASSPRGNQPQHF
-	TRBV6-5	-	TRBJ2-1	TGTGCCAGCATGGGGGGACAGAGCTCCTACAATGAGCAGTTCTTC	CASMGGQSSYNEQFF
-	TRBV12-3/TRBV12-4	-	TRBJ1-1	TGTGCCAGCAGTCTGGGGGCGAACACTGAAGCTTTCTTT	CASSLGANTEAFF
-	TRBV27	-	TRBJ2-3	TGTGCCAGCAGTCTAATGCGGAAGGGCACAGATACGCAGTATTTT	CASSLMRKGTDTQYF
-	TRBV29-1	-	TRBJ1-1	TGCAGCGTTGAAGTGGCTCGATGGAGGAACACTGAAGCTTTCTTT	CSVEVARWRNTEAFF
TRBD1	TRBV12-5	-	TRBJ2-5	TGTGCTAGTGGTCTCGAACAGGGGGCGACGACCCAGTACTTC	CASGLEQGATTQYF
TRBD2	TRBV5-1	-	TRBJ2-3	TGCGCCAGCAGCTTGGGGACTAGACCCGATACGCAGTATTTT	CASSLGTRPDTQYF
-	TRBV7-2	-	TRBJ2-4	TGTGCCAGCTCAGGGGAGGGGTACGCCAAAAACATTCAGTACTTC	CASSGEGYAKNIQYF
TRBD1	TRBV5-8	-	TRBJ1-2	TGTGCCAGCAGCTTGAGGGGGCCTAACTATGGCTACACCTTC	CASSLRGPNYGYTF
TRBD1	TRBV6-5	few	TRBJ1-6	TGTGCCAGCAGAGGGGGACAGGGAGGAAATTCACCCCTCCACTTT	CASRGGQGGNSPLHF
-	TRBV14	-	TRBJ1-5	TGTGCCAGCAGCCCGCAGGGGTTGAGAGGCTATAGCAATCAGCCCCAGCATTTT	CASSPQGLRGYSNQPQHF
-	TRBV29-1	-	TRBJ1-1	TGCAGCGTTGAAGTTGACAGAGTTGGCAGTAAAGCTTTCTTT	CSVEVDRVGSKAFF
-	TRBV7-9	-	TRBJ1-1	TGTGCCAGCAGCCCGCGGTGGGAAGCTTTCTTT	CASSPRWEAFF
-	TRBV9	-	TRBJ2-7	TGTGCCAGCAGCGTAGAACGGACTACAGGCGAGCAGTACTTC	CASSVERTTGEQYF
-	TRBV4-1	-	TRBJ2-7	TGCGCCAGCAGCCTACGTAGTAATACCTACGAGCAGTACTTC	CASSLRSNTYEQYF
-	TRBV7-2	once	TRBJ2-1	TGTGCCAGCAGCTCCTCCCCGGTAAATGAGCAGTTCTTC	CASSSSPVNEQFF
TRBD2	TRBV27	once	TRBJ2-1	TGTGCCAGCAGTCCCCGACTAGCGGGAGGAGCCAATGAGCAGTTCTTC	CASSPRLAGGANEQFF
TRBD2	TRBV4-3	-	TRBJ2-1	TGCGCCAGCAGCCAAGATGGACTAGCGGGGGGGAACAATGAGCAGTTCTTC	CASSQDGLAGGNNEQFF
-	TRBV5-4	-	TRBJ1-5	TGTGCCAGCAGCTTGCGAACTTATAGCAATCAGCCCCAGCATTTT	CASSLRTYSNQPQHF
-	TRBV27	-	TRBJ1-4	TGTGCCAGCAGTCCCCAGGGTCAGGGTAATGAAAAACTGTTTTTT	CASSPQGQGNEKLFF
-	TRBV30	-	TRBJ2-7	TGTGCCTGGAGTGTACTTATCCCGCCGGGCGAGCAGTACTTC	CAWSVLIPPGEQYF
TRBD1	TRBV5-4	-	TRBJ2-1	TGTGCCAGCAGCTTGGAGGGGACAGCAAGATCCTACAATGAGCAGTTCTTC	CASSLEGTARSYNEQFF
TRBD2	TRBV6-2/TRBV6-3	-	TRBJ2-7	TGTGCCAGCAGCCGTAGCGGGGGGGCCTACGAGCAGTACTTC	CASSRSGGAYEQYF
-	TRBV7-2	-	TRBJ1-2	TGTGCCAGCAGCCCGCGGCTCTCCTATGGCTACACCTTC	CASSPRLSYGYTF
-	TRBV12-5	-	TRBJ2-6	TGTGCTAGTGCCCTCTCAAGGGGACAGGCCAACGTCCTGACTTTC	CASALSRGQANVLTF
TRBD1	TRBV5-1	-	TRBJ1-1	TGCGCCAGCAGCCGAACGGGACAGACGAACACTGAAGCTTTCTTT	CASSRTGQTNTEAFF
TRBD1	TRBV7-2	-	TRBJ1-2	TGTGCCAGCAGCTCTGGGACAGGGGCGGCAGATGGCTACACCTTC	CASSSGTGAADGYTF
-	TRBV5-1	once	TRBJ2-3	TGCGCCAGCAGCTTGGCAGGGAGGGGGACAGATACGCAGTATTTT	CASSLAGRGTDTQYF
TRBD2	TRBV5-1	-	TRBJ2-3	TGCGCCAGCAGCCCCATAACTAGCGGGGGGGCAGATACGCAGTATTTT	CASSPITSGGADTQYF
TRBD2	TRBV9	-	TRBJ2-7	TGTGCCAGCAGCGTACTTAGCGGGTTGAACTACGAGCAGTACTTC	CASSVLSGLNYEQYF
-	TRBV7-2	-	TRBJ1-1	TGTGCCAGCAGCTTAGTTGGACAGATGAACACTGAAGCTTTCTTT	CASSLVGQMNTEAFF